This T cell receptor (beta chain) was recovered during a study of cytomegalovirus exposure and HLA in healthy donors. In the study overall: About 80 million unique TCRs from HLA-typed donors were held in an early data release.

About this clone: What it binds is not known.

With 4 bases removed from V and 2 bases from J, the gap between germline ends came to 11 bases. Germline V gene sequence: CDR1 LNHDA, CDR2 SQIVND (reference sequence). The CDR3 is 14 residues long. The study's findings and limits: Presence/absence analyses assumed roughly uniform sequencing depth across donors, which may not hold. HLA alleles were associated with 17,000 or so TCR beta sequences in a later analysis at 0.05 false discovery rate. CMV serostatus alone was available as immune exposure information.

The study ran its PCR with 60 Vbeta and 13 Jbeta primers. Sequencing used immunoSEQ multiplex PCR; TCRdb keeps in-frame clones, though not all of them. This sample carries around 170,000 clones, roughly 80% of them seen once, and the ten largest clones take roughly 6.3%. This chain links TRBV19 with TRBJ1-1, with TRBD1 as a possible D gene (5 bases). The sequenced sample consisted of PBMCs. The clonotype was recovered from a man aged 35-49 years in good health and CMV-seropositive. This CDR3 is CASSKRGRNTEAFF. Written as DNA, the CDR3 is TGTGCCAGTAGTAAGCGGGGGAGAAACACTGAAGCTTTCTTT.